Presented here are 2 T cell receptor beta chains from one specimen sequenced in a study of cytomegalovirus exposure and HLA in healthy donors. PCR used 60 Vbeta primers and 13 Jbeta primers. Only in-frame clones appear in the TCRdb table, and some are missing; sequencing was by immunoSEQ multiplex PCR. Of about 100,000 clones in the sample, 77% were seen once. The sample taken for sequencing was PBMCs. The receptors stem from a male donor in good health and CMV-seronegative.

V and J are TRBV4-1 and TRBJ2-7; TRBD2 aligns across 11 bases. The CDR3 has 17 amino acids. J was trimmed by 2 bases and V by 3 bases; bases with no gene match: 9. Per the germline V gene, CDR1 is MGHRA and CDR2 is YSYEKL. CDR3 bases: TGCGCCAGCAGCCACCCAACTAGCGGGAGTAGAACCTACGAGCAGTACTTC. It is translated as CASSHPTSGSRTYEQYF.

This clone was found a few times. J is TRBJ2-1 and V is TRBV10-2; 9 bases are shared with TRBD2. The CDR3 has 15 amino acids. V lost 7 bases to trimming and J lost 4 bases; unmatched junction nucleotides: 8. CDR1 and CDR2 from the germline V gene are WSHSY and SAAADI. This CDR3 is CASTRGTSSYNEQFF. In DNA form, the CDR3 reads TGCGCCAGCACCCGAGGGACTAGCTCTTACAATGAGCAGTTCTTC.